The rows below give T cell receptor beta chains drawn from one sample of a study of naive and memory T cell subsets. TCRdb recomputed calls from the UMI-ligation and nested PCR reads with MiXCR, one row per CDR3 protein. The sample holds about 90,000 distinct CDR3 sequences, approximately 10% seen once. Sequenced sample: naive CD4+ T cells from blood. These receptors all come from a human donor in good health. Each CDR3 is given with its conserved first and last residue. The D gene is left open where the match is weak.

D gene	V gene	CDR3 length	J gene	CDR3 protein
TRBD2	TRBV5-1	16	TRBJ2-7	CASSLGLAALLGEQYF
.	TRBV10-3	20	TRBJ2-4	CAISESPGAGAGVVKNIQYF
TRBD2	TRBV29-1	13	TRBJ2-3	CSVAGRASDTQYF
.	TRBV6-5	17	TRBJ1-6	CASSAGRLAAAGSPLHF
TRBD1	TRBV7-2	14	TRBJ2-3	CASRLTGGADTQYF
.	TRBV20-1	13	TRBJ2-3	CSARPKEADTQYF
.	TRBV7-2	13	TRBJ2-3	CASSPSRGDTQYF
TRBD1	TRBV4-2	15	TRBJ1-6	CASSQDQGDNSPLHF
.	TRBV7-2	11	TRBJ2-7	CASSLQWEQYF
.	TRBV20-1	14	TRBJ2-5	CSASRTSRQETQYF
TRBD2	TRBV7-2	14	TRBJ2-5	CASSLAGLVETQYF
.	TRBV24-1	15	TRBJ2-1	CATSDFPSDGSEQFF
.	TRBV5-6	16	TRBJ1-1	CASSFRKMGPGTEAFF
.	TRBV29-1	12	TRBJ1-2	CSADRANYGYTF
.	TRBV7-8	15	TRBJ1-1	CASSLQTTGNTEAFF
.	TRBV27	13	TRBJ2-5	CASSRNLGETQYF
.	TRBV7-2	17	TRBJ1-1	CASSFPYAGGRWTEAFF
.	TRBV12-3/TRBV12-4	11	TRBJ1-5	CASSLGQPQHF
TRBD1	TRBV20-1	15	TRBJ1-6	CSARFRGPKNSPLHF
.	TRBV4-2	16	TRBJ2-7	CASSQESSRGIYEQYF
TRBD1	TRBV20-1	13	TRBJ1-5	CSARPDRNQPQHF
.	TRBV6-1	13	TRBJ1-1	CASSATVNTEAFF
.	TRBV3-1	16	TRBJ1-1	CASSPTRDLMNTEAFF
.	TRBV25-1	13	TRBJ1-4	CASGRVGGEKLFF
.	TRBV12-3/TRBV12-4	12	TRBJ1-2	CASSFTRSGYTF
.	TRBV21-1	10	TRBJ1-5	CASWNQPQHF
.	TRBV5-1	12	TRBJ2-7	CASSLTSNEQYF
TRBD1	TRBV18	15	TRBJ2-1	CASSRTGTGVYEQFF
TRBD1	TRBV7-2	16	TRBJ2-2	CASSSQGDLGSGELFF
.	TRBV18	14	TRBJ1-6	CASSRDNYNSPLHF
.	TRBV10-2	13	TRBJ2-1	CASVPRIYNEQFF
TRBD1	TRBV12-3/TRBV12-4	17	TRBJ2-1	CASSFAPGTVGRGEQFF
.	TRBV7-8	13	TRBJ1-4	CASSWGSHEKLFF
TRBD1	TRBV7-9	12	TRBJ1-1	CASSPGTDEAFF
.	TRBV6-5	11	TRBJ2-7	CASSRADEQYF
TRBD2	TRBV15	16	TRBJ2-7	CATSRDPTSGAYEQYF
TRBD1	TRBV5-1	15	TRBJ2-1	CASSHGQGAFNEQFF
.	TRBV20-1	15	TRBJ1-1	CSASPGWGGITEAFF
.	TRBV2	13	TRBJ1-5	CASSVRGNQPQHF
TRBD2	TRBV7-6	16	TRBJ2-3	CASSPRTSGRADTQYF
.	TRBV18	14	TRBJ1-1	CASSTMRGGDEAFF
TRBD1	TRBV6-2/TRBV6-3	15	TRBJ2-7	CASSPTGTGSYEQYF
.	TRBV4-2	15	TRBJ1-4	CASSSGSATGRKLFF
.	TRBV15	14	TRBJ1-1	CATSPYGENTEAFF
.	TRBV7-3	14	TRBJ2-1	CASSLAREDNEQFF
TRBD1	TRBV12-3/TRBV12-4	16	TRBJ1-5	CASSRRGDSQNQPQHF
TRBD1	TRBV20-1	15	TRBJ1-6	CSASDTGARNSPLHF
.	TRBV4-2	14	TRBJ2-1	CASSRTEGLNEQFF
.	TRBV6-6	16	TRBJ2-5	CASSYYAAPGEETQYF
.	TRBV20-1	14	TRBJ2-5	CSAGATGLQETQYF
.	TRBV4-2	16	TRBJ2-1	CASSQATGTVINEQFF
.	TRBV18	14	TRBJ1-1	CASSPRQEATEAFF